The 21 T cell receptor beta chains presented below share a single source sample, sequenced in a study of long-term antiretroviral therapy in people with HIV. The run of the v3.0 immunoSEQ assay was at survey level. Clones were sequenced by immunoSEQ multiplex PCR, and TCRdb holds only the in-frame ones, with some missing. The sample yields more than 11,000 clones, around four fifths seen once. This sample comprised unsorted PBMCs, obtained 1.8 years before starting antiretroviral therapy. The receptors were sampled from a woman aged 35 to 49 with HIV.

J is TRBJ2-1 and V is TRBV19; possible D gene TRBD2, 7 bases. Deletions cut 6 bases from V and 2 bases from J, with 14 bases between. The CDR3 is 15 amino acids. Per the germline V gene, CDR1 is LNHDA and CDR2 is SQIVND (reference sequence). CDR3 region: CASSGGQGPYNEQFF. The DNA for the CDR3 is TGTGCCAGTAGCGGGGGGCAGGGCCCCTACAATGAGCAGTTCTTC.

The chain combines TRBV6-6 with TRBJ2-3; 12 bases fit TRBD2. Germline CDR1 MNHNY, CDR2 SVGAGI (reference sequence). Trimming cost V 7 bases and J 5 bases; bases outside gene matches: 10. The length of the CDR3 is 16 residues. CDR3 sequence reads: CASTVGGGLAGDTQYF. CDR3 in DNA: TGTGCCAGCACAGTTGGAGGGGGACTAGCGGGAGATACGCAGTATTTT.

The rearrangement uses TRBV2 and TRBJ1-2; a weak D match, TRBD1 (6 bases). Germline V gene data show CDR1 as SNHLY and CDR2 as FYNNEI. This CDR3 comprises 15 residues. V lost 8 bases and J lost 4, with 20 bases in between. The CDR3 protein is CASGGGLLVLYGYTF. DNA of the CDR3: TGTGCCAGCGGAGGGGGACTCCTTGTTCTCTATGGCTACACCTTC. Filled out from reference TRBV2 and TRBJ1-2, the complete variable domain reads EPEVTQTPSHQVTQMGQEVILRCVPISNHLYFYWYRQILGQKVEFLVSFYNNEISEKSEIFDDQFSVERPDGSNFTLKIRSTKLEDSAMYFCASGGGLLVLYGYTFGSGTRLTVV.

A single count supports this clone. The CDR3 bases are TGTGCCAGCAGCTTTAGGGGGATCCTCACAGATACGCAGTATTTT. This encodes CASSFRGILTDTQYF. The J gene is TRBJ2-3, the V gene TRBV7-2; tentative D call: TRBD1 (6 bases). V dropped 3 bases and J dropped 2 bases, with 12 bases sitting between them. The germline V gene encodes CDR1 SGHTA and CDR2 FQGNSA. This CDR3 region has 15 residues.

V is TRBV6-8 and J is TRBJ2-1; no clear D gene. Germline V gene data show CDR1 as MNHGY and CDR2 as SAAAGT. The ends were cut back, 0 bases at V and 3 bases at J, with 18 bases in the middle. The CDR3 spans 18 residues. The CDR3 loop is CASSYSEWSPLIYNEQFF. As DNA, the CDR3 is TGTGCCAGCAGTTACTCGGAATGGTCCCCCCTTATCTACAATGAGCAGTTCTTC.

The chain employs TRBV7-2 and TRBJ2-1, with unresolved D. Trimming stripped 3 bases from V and 5 bases from J, with 11 bases between. CDR3 length: 14 residues. Germline V gene sequence: CDR1 SGHTA, CDR2 FQGNSA. CDR3 sequence (DNA): TGTGCCAGCAGCTTGACGGCCCCTAACAATGAGCAGTTCTTC. As protein: CASSLTAPNNEQFF.

V gene TRBV19 combines with J gene TRBJ1-4, with a tentative D call TRBD1 (5 bases). Trimming left V 8 bases short and J 0 bases short, with 13 bases between. Germline loops: CDR1 LNHDA, CDR2 SQIVND (reference sequence). This CDR3 contains 15 residues. CDR3 loop: CASSPGTATNEKLFF. The CDR3, as DNA: TGTGCCAGTTCTCCCGGGACGGCAACTAATGAAAAACTGTTTTTT.

This clone was detected only once. The rearrangement uses TRBV25-1 and TRBJ2-7; unclear D gene. Germline V gene lookup returns CDR1 MGHDK and CDR2 SYGVNS. The CDR3 is made up of 11 amino acids. Trimming pared 6 bases from V and 2 bases from J, leaving 5 bases between. The CDR3 DNA sequence: TGTGCCAGCAGGTGGGCCTACGAGCAGTACTTC. It yields the protein CASRWAYEQYF.

The V gene is TRBV7-2, the J gene TRBJ2-7; 13 bases line up with TRBD2. The CDR3 runs 17 residues. Trimming removed 1 base from V and 2 bases from J; junction bases left unmatched: 5. Germline CDR1 SGHTA, CDR2 FQGNSA. The CDR3 DNA sequence: TGTGCCAGCAGCTTAGAAGGAGGACTAGCGGGAGCCTACGAGCAGTACTTC. Amino acids: CASSLEGGLAGAYEQYF.

The CDR3 sequence: CASSRPGLGFYNEQFF. CDR3 nucleotides: TGTGCCAGCAGTCGCCCGGGACTAGGTTTCTACAATGAGCAGTTCTTC. The chain combines TRBV28 with TRBJ2-1, with 8 positions matching TRBD2. In germline, CDR1 is MDHEN, CDR2 SYDVKM. This CDR3 has 16 residues. Losses at the gene ends were 5 bases for V and 3 bases for J; bases not matched to a gene: 9.

This CDR3 is CAVGGIGTNTGELFF. As DNA, the CDR3 is TGTGCCGTGGGGGGTATTGGGACGAACACCGGGGAGCTGTTTTTT. J is TRBJ2-2 and V is TRBV28; tentatively, D is TRBD2 (6 bases). The CDR3 loop spans 15 amino acids. Germline-derived CDR1 and CDR2 are MDHEN and SYDVKM. V was clipped by 11 bases and J by 0 bases, with 16 bases between them. The whole variable domain, filled in from reference TRBV28 and TRBJ2-2, reads DVKVTQSSRYLVKRTGEKVFLECVQDMDHENMFWYRQDPGLGLRLIYFSYDVKMKEKGDIPEGYSVSREKKERFSLILESASTNQTSMYLCAVGGIGTNTGELFFGEGSRLTVL.

This clone was found once. The chain carries TRBV7-2 and TRBJ2-7; 12 bases map to TRBD2. Germline values: CDR1 SGHTA, CDR2 FQGNSA. J lost 5 bases, V lost 1 base, and 9 bases had no gene match. The CDR3 has 17 residues. The CDR3 sequence is CASSLVLLAGGIHEQYF. The DNA of the CDR3 is TGTGCCAGCAGCTTAGTACTCCTAGCGGGAGGGATCCACGAGCAGTACTTC.

V and J are TRBV27 and TRBJ2-2; 8 nucleotides line up with TRBD2. Per germline, CDR1 MNHEY and CDR2 SMNVEV (reference sequence). With V trimmed by 6 bases and J by 4 bases, 7 bases remained unmatched. The CDR3 is 15 residues long. CDR3 amino acids: CASRRGLAGTGELFF. The CDR3 nucleotides read TGTGCCAGCAGACGGGGGCTAGCGGGCACCGGGGAGCTGTTTTTT.

The chain recombines TRBV4-2 with TRBJ2-7; D is perhaps TRBD1 (6 bases). Germline V gene lookup returns CDR1 LGHNA and CDR2 YNFKEQ. V lost 4 bases, J lost 0 bases, and 13 bases lay in between. CDR3 length equals 15 residues. In nucleotides, the CDR3 is TGTGCCAGCAGCCTTGCAGACAGGAGCTCCTACGAGCAGTACTTC. It is translated as CASSLADRSSYEQYF.

This clone is judged medium-sized. The V call is TRBV2, the J call TRBJ2-1, with D possibly being TRBD1 or TRBD2 (6 bases each). CDR1 and CDR2 from the germline V gene are SNHLY and FYNNEI. Trimming removed 6 bases at V and 6 bases at J, with 12 bases between. CDR3 size: 13 residues. CDR3 nucleotide sequence: TGTGCCAGCAGGGTACGGGGGCTCAATGAGCAGTTCTTC. Its translation is CASRVRGLNEQFF.

The chain has TRBV2 and TRBJ2-6, with 9 bases matching TRBD1. Germline CDR1 and CDR2: SNHLY and FYNNEI. The CDR3 has 17 amino acids. Trimming at V came to 5 bases and at J to 1 base, leaving 6 bases not matched to a gene. The CDR3, as DNA: TGTGCCAGCAGTTCCGGGACAGGGTATTCTGGGGCCAACGTCCTGACTTTC. Protein product: CASSSGTGYSGANVLTF.

The chain employs TRBV5-6 and TRBJ1-4; 7 bases map to TRBD1. The germline V gene has CDR1 SGHDT and CDR2 YYEEEE. Germline trimming cut 4 bases from V and 0 bases from J; bases unmatched to any gene: 3. The CDR3 contains 15 residues. The CDR3 nucleotides read TGTGCCAGCAGCCTGACAGGGACAACTAATGAAAAACTGTTTTTT. This translates into CASSLTGTTNEKLFF.

This chain uses TRBV7-9 with TRBJ2-3, with 7 nucleotides matching TRBD1. The CDR3 has 15 residues. The germline V gene has CDR1 SEHNR and CDR2 FQNEAQ (reference sequence). With 3 bases clipped from V and 2 bases from J, the junction kept 5 bases outside the gene matches. The CDR3: CASSFKGQYTDTQYF. The DNA for the CDR3 is TGTGCCAGCAGCTTTAAGGGACAGTACACAGATACGCAGTATTTT.

The rearrangement joins TRBV19 to TRBJ1-1; no firm D call. Per the germline V gene, CDR1 is LNHDA and CDR2 is SQIVND (reference sequence). CDR3 length: 12 amino acids. Trimming took 3 bases from V and 4 from J, leaving 6 bases between them. The CDR3, as DNA: TGTGCCAGTAGTATGGGTTTCACTGAAGCTTTCTTT. This gives the protein CASSMGFTEAFF.

This clone was found a few times. The rearrangement joins TRBV5-1 to TRBJ2-2, with TRBD1 matching 9 bases. The CDR3 spans 17 residues. The J segment lost 4 bases and the V segment lost 0 bases, leaving 7 bases of the junction unmatched. CDR1 and CDR2 (germline): SGHRS, YFSETQ. The CDR3 DNA reads as TGCGCCAGCAGCTTGGTATCTCGGGGACAGGGCACCGGGGAGCTGTTTTTT. Amino acids: CASSLVSRGQGTGELFF. Together with reference TRBV5-1 and TRBJ2-2, the CDR3 gives the full variable domain: KAGVTQTPRYLIKTRGQQVTLSCSPISGHRSVSWYQQTPGQGLQFLFEYFSETQRNKGNFPGRFSGRQFSNSRSEMNVSTLELGDSALYLCASSLVSRGQGTGELFFGEGSRLTVL.

The gene calls are TRBV27 and TRBJ2-7; D is unclear. The CDR3 covers 12 residues. Per the germline V gene, CDR1 is MNHEY and CDR2 is SMNVEV (reference sequence). V was pared by 2 bases and J by 5 bases, with 7 bases between. The CDR3 nucleotides read TGTGCCAGCAGTTTAAGTATCCACGAGCAGTACTTC. It codes for CASSLSIHEQYF.